The clone carrying this T cell receptor (beta chain) was seen a handful of times. Per germline, CDR1 SGHAT and CDR2 FQNNGV. The CDR3 spans 16 residues. These data originate in a study of blood T cells in healthy people across ages. Whole-study context: Template-switching capture recovered about one barcoded beta molecule per two T cells.

The second PCR ran about 7 to 12 cycles with a sample-barcoded 5' primer and J-beta primers. Each cDNA molecule was tagged by a template-switch adaptor with 12 random nucleotides. From each sample, at least 2.5 million paired-end reads containing CDR3 were obtained. TCRdb fed the 5' RACE reads into MiXCR, producing one record per CDR3 protein. The table lists about 570,000 distinct CDR3 sequences, 27% of them singletons. Per individual sample, total RNA of at least 5 micrograms was extracted. The receptor comes from a woman in her sixties or seventies in good health. The gene calls are TRBV11-2 and TRBJ2-5; no definite D call. The J call may be wrong; the DNA end is better matched by TRBJ2-1. Sequencing used blood. Here the CDR3 DNA reads TGTGCCAGCAGCTACCCTTGGCGCGGCACTGGTGGTGAGCAGTTCTTC. Amino acid sequence: CASSYPWRGTGGEQFF.